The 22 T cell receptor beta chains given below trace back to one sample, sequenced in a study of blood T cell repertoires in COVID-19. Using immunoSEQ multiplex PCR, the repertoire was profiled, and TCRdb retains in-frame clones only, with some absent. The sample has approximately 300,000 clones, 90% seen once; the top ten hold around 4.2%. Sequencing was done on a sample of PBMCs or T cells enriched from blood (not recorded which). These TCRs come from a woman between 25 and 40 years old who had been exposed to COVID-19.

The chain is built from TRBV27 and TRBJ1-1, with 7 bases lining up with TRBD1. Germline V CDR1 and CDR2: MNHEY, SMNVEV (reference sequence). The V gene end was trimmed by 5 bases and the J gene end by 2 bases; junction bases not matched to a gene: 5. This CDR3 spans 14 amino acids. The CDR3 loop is CASSPTGYNTEAFF. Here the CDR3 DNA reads TGTGCCAGCAGTCCGACAGGGTACAACACTGAAGCTTTCTTT.

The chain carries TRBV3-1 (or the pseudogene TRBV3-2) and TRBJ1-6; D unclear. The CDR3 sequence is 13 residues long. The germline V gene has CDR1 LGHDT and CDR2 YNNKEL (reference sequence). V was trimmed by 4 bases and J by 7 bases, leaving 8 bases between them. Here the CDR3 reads CASSPGLNSPLHF. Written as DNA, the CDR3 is TGTGCCAGCAGCCCCGGACTAAATTCACCCCTCCACTTT.

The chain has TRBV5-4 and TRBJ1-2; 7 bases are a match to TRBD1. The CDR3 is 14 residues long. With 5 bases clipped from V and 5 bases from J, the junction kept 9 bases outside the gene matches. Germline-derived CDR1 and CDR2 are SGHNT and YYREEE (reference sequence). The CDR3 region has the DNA TGTGCCAGCAGTTACGGGACAGCAAGATATGGCTACACCTTC. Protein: CASSYGTARYGYTF.

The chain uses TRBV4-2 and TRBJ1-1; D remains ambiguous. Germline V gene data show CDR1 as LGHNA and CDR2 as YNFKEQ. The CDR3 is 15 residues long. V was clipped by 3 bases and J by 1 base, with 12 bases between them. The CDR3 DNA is TGTGCCAGCAGCCACCCCTCCCCCGGGAACACTGAAGCTTTCTTT. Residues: CASSHPSPGNTEAFF.

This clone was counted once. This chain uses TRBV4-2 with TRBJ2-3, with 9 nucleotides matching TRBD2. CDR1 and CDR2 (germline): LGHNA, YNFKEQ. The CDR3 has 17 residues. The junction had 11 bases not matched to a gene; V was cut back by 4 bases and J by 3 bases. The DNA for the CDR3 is TGTGCCAGCAGCCGAAGCCTCGCGGGGGGGCGAACAGATACGCAGTATTTT. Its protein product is CASSRSLAGGRTDTQYF.

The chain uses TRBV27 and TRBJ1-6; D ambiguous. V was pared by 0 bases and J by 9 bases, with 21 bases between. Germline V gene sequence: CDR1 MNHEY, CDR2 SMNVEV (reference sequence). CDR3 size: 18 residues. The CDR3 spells CASSLSGVKRFDSSPLHF. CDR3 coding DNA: TGTGCCAGCAGTTTATCTGGCGTTAAGCGATTCGATTCTTCACCCCTCCACTTT.

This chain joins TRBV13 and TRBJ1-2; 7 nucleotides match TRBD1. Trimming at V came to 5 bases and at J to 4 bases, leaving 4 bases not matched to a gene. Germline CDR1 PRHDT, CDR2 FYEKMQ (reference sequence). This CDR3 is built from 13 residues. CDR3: CASSLGTAYGYTF. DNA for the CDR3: TGTGCCAGCAGCCTCGGGACAGCCTATGGCTACACCTTC.

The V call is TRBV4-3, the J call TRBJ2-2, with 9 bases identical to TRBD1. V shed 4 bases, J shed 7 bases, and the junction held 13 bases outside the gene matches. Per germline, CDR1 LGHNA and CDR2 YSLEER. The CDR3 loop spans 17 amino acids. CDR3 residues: CASSRSIRDRDSGELFF. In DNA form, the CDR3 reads TGCGCCAGCAGCCGCTCCATCCGGGACAGGGATAGCGGGGAGCTGTTTTTT.

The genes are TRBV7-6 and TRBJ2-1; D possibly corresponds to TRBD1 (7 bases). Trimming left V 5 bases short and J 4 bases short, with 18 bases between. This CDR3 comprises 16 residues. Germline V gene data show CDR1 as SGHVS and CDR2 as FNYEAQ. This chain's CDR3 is CASSPEGQWAYNEQFF. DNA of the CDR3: TGTGCCAGCAGCCCGGAGGGACAGTGGGCTTACAATGAGCAGTTCTTC.

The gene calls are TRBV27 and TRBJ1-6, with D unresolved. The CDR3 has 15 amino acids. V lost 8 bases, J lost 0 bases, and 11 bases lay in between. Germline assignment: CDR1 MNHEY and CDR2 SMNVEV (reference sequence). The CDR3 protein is CASSGSGSYNSPLHF. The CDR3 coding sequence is TGTGCCAGCTCCGGGTCCGGCTCCTATAATTCACCCCTCCACTTT.

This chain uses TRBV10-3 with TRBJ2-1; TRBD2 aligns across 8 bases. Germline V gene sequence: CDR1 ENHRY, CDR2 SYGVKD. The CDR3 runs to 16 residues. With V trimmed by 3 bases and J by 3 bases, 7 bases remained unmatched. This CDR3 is CAISDYGGAGYNEQFF. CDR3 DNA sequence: TGTGCCATCAGTGATTACGGGGGGGCGGGCTACAATGAGCAGTTCTTC.

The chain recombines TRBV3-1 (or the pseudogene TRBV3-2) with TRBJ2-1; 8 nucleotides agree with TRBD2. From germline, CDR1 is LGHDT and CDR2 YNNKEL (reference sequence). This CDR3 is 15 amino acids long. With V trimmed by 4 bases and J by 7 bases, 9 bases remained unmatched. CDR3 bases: TGTGCCAGCAGCCGAGGGGGACTAGGTAGAAATGAGCAGTTCTTC. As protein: CASSRGGLGRNEQFF.

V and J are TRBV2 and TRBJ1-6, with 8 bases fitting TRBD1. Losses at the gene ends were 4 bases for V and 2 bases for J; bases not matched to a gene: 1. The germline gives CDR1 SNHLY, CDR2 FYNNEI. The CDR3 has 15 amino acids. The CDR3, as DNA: TGTGCCAGCAGTGCGGACAGGGCCTATAATTCACCCCTCCACTTT. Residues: CASSADRAYNSPLHF.

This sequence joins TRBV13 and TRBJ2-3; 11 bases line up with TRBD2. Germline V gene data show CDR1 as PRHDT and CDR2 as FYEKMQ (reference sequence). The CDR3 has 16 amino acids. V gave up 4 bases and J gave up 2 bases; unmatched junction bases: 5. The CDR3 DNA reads TGTGCCAGCAGCTCCGGGACTAGCGGACTCACAGATACGCAGTATTTT. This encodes CASSSGTSGLTDTQYF.

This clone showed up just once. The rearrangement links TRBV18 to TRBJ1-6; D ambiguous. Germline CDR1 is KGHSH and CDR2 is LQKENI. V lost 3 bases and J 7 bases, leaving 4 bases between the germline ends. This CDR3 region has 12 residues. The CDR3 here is CASSPQNSPLHF. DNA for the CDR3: TGTGCCAGCTCACCGCAGAATTCACCCCTCCACTTT.

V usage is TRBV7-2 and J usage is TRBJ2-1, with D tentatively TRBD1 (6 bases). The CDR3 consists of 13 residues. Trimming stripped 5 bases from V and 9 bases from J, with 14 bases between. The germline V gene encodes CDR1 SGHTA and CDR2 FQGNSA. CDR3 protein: CASSTNRDTEQFF. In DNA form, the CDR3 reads TGTGCCAGCAGCACAAACAGGGATACTGAGCAGTTCTTC. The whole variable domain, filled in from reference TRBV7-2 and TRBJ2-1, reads GAGVSQSPSNKVTEKGKDVELRCDPISGHTALYWYRQSLGQGLEFLIYFQGNSAPDKSGLPSDRFSAERTGGSVSTLTIQRTQQEDSAVYLCASSTNRDTEQFFGPGTRLTVL.

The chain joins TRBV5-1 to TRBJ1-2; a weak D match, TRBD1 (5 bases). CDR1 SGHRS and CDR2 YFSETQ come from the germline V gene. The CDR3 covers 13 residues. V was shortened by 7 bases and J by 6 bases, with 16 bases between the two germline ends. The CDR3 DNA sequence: TGCGCCAGCCATGGGGCAGAATGGGATGGCTACACCTTC. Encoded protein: CASHGAEWDGYTF. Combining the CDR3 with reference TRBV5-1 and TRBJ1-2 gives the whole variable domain KAGVTQTPRYLIKTRGQQVTLSCSPISGHRSVSWYQQTPGQGLQFLFEYFSETQRNKGNFPGRFSGRQFSNSRSEMNVSTLELGDSALYLCASHGAEWDGYTFGSGTRLTVV.

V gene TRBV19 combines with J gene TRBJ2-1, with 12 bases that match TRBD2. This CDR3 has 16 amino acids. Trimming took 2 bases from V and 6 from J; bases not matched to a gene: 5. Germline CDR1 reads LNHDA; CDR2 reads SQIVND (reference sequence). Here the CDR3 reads CASSISSSGGANEQFF. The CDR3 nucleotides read TGTGCCAGTAGTATATCGTCTAGCGGGGGGGCCAATGAGCAGTTCTTC.

CDR3 DNA: TGCGCCAGCAGCCAAGACGACAGGGCTGCTGAAAAACTGTTTTTT. It specifies CASSQDDRAAEKLFF. The rearrangement joins TRBV4-3 to TRBJ1-4; TRBD1 aligns across 7 bases. This CDR3 has 15 amino acids. The trim removed 0 bases at V and 7 bases at J, leaving 5 bases unmatched. CDR1 LGHNA and CDR2 YSLEER come from the germline V gene.

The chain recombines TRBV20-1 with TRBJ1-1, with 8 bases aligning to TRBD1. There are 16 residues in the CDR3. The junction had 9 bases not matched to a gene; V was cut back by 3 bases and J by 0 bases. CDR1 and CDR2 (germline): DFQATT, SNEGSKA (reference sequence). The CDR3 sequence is CSASNRGGALNTEAFF. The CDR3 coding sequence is TGCAGTGCTAGTAACAGGGGGGGGGCCTTGAACACTGAAGCTTTCTTT.

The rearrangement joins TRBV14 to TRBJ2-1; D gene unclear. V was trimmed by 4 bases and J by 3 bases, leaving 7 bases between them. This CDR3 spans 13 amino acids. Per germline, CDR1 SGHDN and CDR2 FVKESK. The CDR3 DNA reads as TGTGCCAGCAGCCGAGACCTCTACAATGAGCAGTTCTTC. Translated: CASSRDLYNEQFF.

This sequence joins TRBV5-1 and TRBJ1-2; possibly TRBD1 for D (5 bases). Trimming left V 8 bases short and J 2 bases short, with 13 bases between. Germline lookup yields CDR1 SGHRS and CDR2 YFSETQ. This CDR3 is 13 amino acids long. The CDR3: CASSSGGNYGYTF. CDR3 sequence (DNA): TGCGCCAGTTCAAGTGGGGGGAACTATGGCTACACCTTC.